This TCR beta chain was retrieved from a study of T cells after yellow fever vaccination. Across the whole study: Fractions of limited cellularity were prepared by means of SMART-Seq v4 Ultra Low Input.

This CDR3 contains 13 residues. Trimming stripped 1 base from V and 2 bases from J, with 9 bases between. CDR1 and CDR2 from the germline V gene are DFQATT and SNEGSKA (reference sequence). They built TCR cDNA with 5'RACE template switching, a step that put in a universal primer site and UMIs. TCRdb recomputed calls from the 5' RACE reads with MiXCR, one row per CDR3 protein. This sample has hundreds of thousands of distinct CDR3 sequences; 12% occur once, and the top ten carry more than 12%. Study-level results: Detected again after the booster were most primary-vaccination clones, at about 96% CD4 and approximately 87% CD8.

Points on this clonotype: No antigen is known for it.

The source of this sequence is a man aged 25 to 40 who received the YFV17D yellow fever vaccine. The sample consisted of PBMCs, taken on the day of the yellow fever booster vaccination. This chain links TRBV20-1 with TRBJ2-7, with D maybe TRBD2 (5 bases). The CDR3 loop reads CSARARGAYEQYF. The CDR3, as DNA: TGCAGTGCTAGAGCTCGGGGTGCCTACGAGCAGTACTTC.